This TCR beta chain was sequenced for a study of Ad26.COV2.S vaccination and SARS-CoV-2 variants. About the study: Ad26.COV2.S shots went into the muscle once or twice, 56 days apart.

Treatment of the sample: around 19 received Ad26.COV2.S at low or high dose, single or two shots; about five received placebo; per-sample allocation not given. It was on day 63 after the first vaccine or placebo injection that samples were taken. Per the germline V gene, CDR1 is MNHEY and CDR2 is SVGEGT. There are 17 residues in the CDR3. With V trimmed by 0 bases and J by 5 bases, 7 bases remained unmatched. Assay used: immunoSEQ multiplex PCR; TCRdb lists only in-frame clones, some missing. This table holds about 430,000 clones, 75% to 95% found once. The sequencing used peripheral blood, collected in a trial of Ad26.COV2.S vaccine versus placebo. The gene calls are TRBV6-2 or TRBV6-3 and TRBJ2-3, with 11 bases matching TRBD2. This TCR derives from a person aged 18-60 years who received the Ad26.COV2.S COVID-19 vaccine or a placebo. The CDR3 region is CASSYSVAGGPEDTQYF. The CDR3 nucleotides are TGTGCCAGCAGTTACTCGGTAGCGGGAGGGCCGGAAGATACGCAGTATTTT.